A selection of T cell receptor beta chains follows, all from one sample in a study of blood T cells in healthy people across ages. TCRdb used MiXCR to reprocess the 5' RACE reads, holding one entry per CDR3 protein. This sample has 850,000 to 1,100,000 distinct CDR3 sequences, with around two fifths found just once. The material sequenced was blood. The source of these receptors is a young man in good health. CDR3s include the opening cysteine and the closing phenylalanine or tryptophan. Each record gives: V gene, D gene, J gene, clone size, CDR3 protein, CDR3 DNA. D genes are given only for firm matches. Size is stated for part of the rows, as once, few or many counts, or as a class when the clone is expanded.

>TRBV12-3/TRBV12-4|-|TRBJ2-7|-
CASSLGRALGNEQYF
TGTGCCAGCAGTTTAGGAAGGGCTCTGGGAAATGAGCAGTACTTC
>TRBV7-3|TRBD1|TRBJ1-1|-
CASSTRDRLSTEAFF
TGTGCCAGCAGCACACGGGACAGGTTGAGCACTGAAGCTTTCTTT
>TRBV12-3/TRBV12-4|-|TRBJ2-3|few
CASSLGLPAGTDTQYF
TGTGCCAGCAGTTTAGGGTTACCAGCTGGGACAGATACGCAGTATTTT
>TRBV24-1|-|TRBJ1-1|-
CATSDPGSTEAFF
TGTGCCACCAGTGACCCAGGAAGCACTGAAGCTTTCTTT
>TRBV29-1|-|TRBJ2-5|-
CSVVSLQETQYF
TGCAGCGTGGTTAGCCTACAAGAGACCCAGTACTTC
>TRBV10-3|-|TRBJ1-1|-
CAISEGREAFF
TGTGCCATCAGCGAGGGGCGGGAAGCTTTCTTT
>TRBV7-9|-|TRBJ1-6|few
CASSSGTPQGNSPLHF
TGTGCCAGCAGCTCCGGGACACCGCAGGGTAATTCACCCCTCCACTTT
>TRBV4-1|-|TRBJ2-2|-
CASSPRTRGNGELFF
TGCGCCAGCAGCCCTCGAACACGGGGGAACGGGGAGCTGTTTTTT
>TRBV25-1|TRBD1|TRBJ2-1|-
CASSERDRELFNEQFF
TGTGCCAGCAGTGAACGGGACAGGGAGTTGTTCAATGAGCAGTTCTTC
>TRBV2|-|TRBJ1-2|few
CASSESGTNYGYTF
TGTGCCAGCAGTGAGAGTGGAACTAACTATGGCTACACCTTC
>TRBV28|-|TRBJ1-4|-
CASSLPGHGKLFF
TGTGCCAGCAGTTTGCCAGGGCACGGAAAACTGTTTTTT
>TRBV25-1|-|TRBJ1-5|-
CASSGGTYQPQHF
TGTGCCAGCAGTGGGGGGACGTATCAGCCCCAGCATTTT
>TRBV5-5|-|TRBJ2-1|few
CASSLAVFQWDYNEQFF
TGTGCCAGCAGCTTGGCCGTATTCCAGTGGGACTACAATGAGCAGTTCTTC
>TRBV6-2/TRBV6-3|-|TRBJ2-7|-
CASSPPGEVSYEQYF
TGTGCCAGCAGTCCACCAGGAGAAGTAAGCTACGAGCAGTACTTC
>TRBV7-2|-|TRBJ2-3|few
CASSLDPTAGPYTDTQYF
TGTGCCAGCAGCTTAGATCCCACCGCGGGGCCATACACAGATACGCAGTATTTT
>TRBV30|TRBD2|TRBJ2-3|-
CAWTSGGTDTQYF
TGTGCCTGGACTAGCGGGGGGACAGATACGCAGTATTTT
>TRBV7-2|TRBD1|TRBJ1-5|-
CASSLVGTGRPRSNQPQHF
TGTGCCAGCAGCTTAGTCGGGACAGGACGTCCCCGTAGCAATCAGCCCCAGCATTTT
>TRBV4-2|-|TRBJ1-2|-
CAGSRGREDYGYTF
TGTGCCGGCAGCCGAGGCAGGGAAGACTATGGCTACACCTTC
>TRBV5-1|TRBD2|TRBJ2-3|many
CASSGTSGFTDTQYF
TGCGCCAGCAGCGGCACTAGCGGCTTCACAGATACGCAGTATTTT
>TRBV12-3/TRBV12-4|TRBD1|TRBJ1-2|many
CASSPRTGGPYGYTF
TGTGCCAGCAGTCCCCGGACAGGGGGTCCCTATGGCTACACCTTC
>TRBV7-2|-|TRBJ2-1|few
CASSLQGSYSSYNEQFF
TGTGCCAGCAGCTTACAGGGTTCTTATAGCTCCTACAATGAGCAGTTCTTC
>TRBV6-1|TRBD1|TRBJ2-7|-
CASIGQESYEQYF
TGTGCCAGCATCGGACAGGAGAGCTACGAGCAGTACTTC
>TRBV27|TRBD2|TRBJ2-3|few
CASSPLAGSSTDTQYF
TGTGCCAGCAGTCCTCTAGCGGGCTCTAGCACAGATACGCAGTATTTT
>TRBV5-8|TRBD1|TRBJ1-2|few
CASSLGTGKPFYGYTF
TGTGCCAGCAGCTTGGGGACAGGGAAACCTTTCTATGGCTACACCTTC
>TRBV7-9|-|TRBJ1-1|few
CASSLDPAGRTEAFF
TGTGCCAGCAGCTTAGATCCCGCGGGTCGGACTGAAGCTTTCTTT
>TRBV4-3|TRBD1|TRBJ1-4|-
CASSQDDTGATNEKLFF
TGCGCCAGCAGCCAAGACGATACAGGGGCGACTAATGAAAAACTGTTTTTT
>TRBV29-1|TRBD1|TRBJ2-7|-
CSVEGVEDRGVIEQYF
TGCAGCGTTGAAGGGGTGGAGGACAGGGGGGTTATCGAGCAGTACTTC
>TRBV12-3/TRBV12-4|-|TRBJ2-3|-
CASSISQGPTDTQYF
TGTGCCAGCAGTATATCGCAAGGGCCCACAGATACGCAGTATTTT
>TRBV7-2|-|TRBJ1-3|-
CASSAQRDTIYF
TGTGCCAGCAGCGCCCAGAGGGACACCATATATTTT
>TRBV5-1|-|TRBJ1-1|-
CASSPRQAPGTEAFF
TGCGCCAGCAGCCCGAGACAGGCCCCAGGAACTGAAGCTTTCTTT
>TRBV20-1|TRBD1|TRBJ2-7|few
CSASSLGQVYEQYF
TGCAGTGCTAGTTCCCTGGGACAGGTCTACGAGCAGTACTTC
>TRBV20-1|TRBD1|TRBJ2-1|-
CSASYLGQNYNEQFF
TGCAGTGCTAGTTACCTGGGACAGAATTACAATGAGCAGTTCTTC
>TRBV27|-|TRBJ1-1|few
CASSILFGATEAFF
TGTGCCAGCAGTATCCTATTTGGGGCCACTGAAGCTTTCTTT